One TCR beta chain is described in this entry. Its antigen is unknown. These data belong to a study of T-cell reconstitution after alpha-beta-depleted transplantation in children. V lost 6 bases, J lost 2 bases, and 4 bases stayed unmatched. Germline CDR1 SNHLY, CDR2 FYNNEI. This CDR3 spans 16 amino acids. Broader study findings: The authors attributed T-cell counts and diversity one year after transplant mostly to newly produced T cells.

Unique molecular identifiers featured in how the TCRbeta library was prepared. TCRdb used MiXCR to reprocess the PCR reads, holding one entry per CDR3 protein. The table includes about a million distinct CDR3 sequences, roughly 31% detected once. The specimen was PBMCs, mostly from graft donor cells, collected 360 days after TCRalphabeta/CD19-depleted stem cell transplant. The rearrangement uses TRBV2 and TRBJ2-6; 10 nucleotides align to TRBD1. This receptor was taken from a boy less than two years old who had a stem cell transplant for SCID, so the T cells may come from the graft donor. The CDR3 region has the DNA TGTGCCAGCAGCAGTGACAGGGGGCCTGGGGCCAACGTCCTGACTTTC. Amino acids: CASSSDRGPGANVLTF.